One sample yielded the 26 T cell receptor beta chains listed below, sequenced in a study of blood T cells in healthy people across ages. The second PCR ran roughly 7 to 12 cycles with a sample-barcoded 5' primer and J-beta primers. TCRdb re-called the 5' RACE reads with MiXCR, one entry per CDR3 protein. The sample has around 1.7 million distinct CDR3 sequences, roughly 30% seen once; the top ten hold about 8%. The sequencing sample was made of blood. The receptors originated from a woman between 25 and 40 years old in good health.

This clonotype has ten or more counts. A junction boundary mismatches the germline segment, possibly from a read error. The chain links TRBV29-1 to TRBJ2-5, with no clear D. Germline CDR1 and CDR2: SQVTM and ANQGSEA. This CDR3 region has 14 residues. CDR3: CSVDGTRLFEIQYF. In DNA form, the CDR3 reads TGCAGCGTTGATGGCACCCGGCTCTTCGAGATCCAGTACTTC.

This clonotype was seen ten or more times. The chain uses TRBV12-3 or TRBV12-4 and TRBJ2-3; D gene uncertain. The ends were cut back, 5 bases at V and 2 bases at J, with 5 bases in the middle. This CDR3 comprises 12 residues. CDR3 residues: CASSVNTDTQYF. DNA for the CDR3: TGTGCCAGCAGTGTGAACACAGATACGCAGTATTTT.

This clonotype was observed a handful of times. V usage is TRBV28 and J usage is TRBJ1-1; D gene uncertain. This CDR3 has 14 residues. CDR1 and CDR2 (germline): MDHEN, SYDVKM. V lost 3 bases, J lost 1 base, and 9 bases lay in between. Here the CDR3 DNA reads TGTGCCAGCAGTTTCATTCCGGGGAACACTGAAGCTTTCTTT. Translation gives CASSFIPGNTEAFF.

This clonotype was counted at least ten times. The chain joins TRBV18 to TRBJ2-6; a weak D match, TRBD1 (5 bases). Trimming removed 5 bases at V and 0 bases at J, with 11 bases between. The germline CDR1 and CDR2 sequences are KGHSH and LQKENI. The CDR3 is made up of 16 amino acids. CDR3 DNA: TGTGCCAGCTCATTTGACAGCAGCTCTGGGGCCAACGTCCTGACTTTC. Translating gives CASSFDSSSGANVLTF.

Comment on this clonotype: This could be a read error, since a much larger clone is one nucleotide away. The V gene is TRBV20-1, the J gene TRBJ2-3, with a weak D call TRBD2 (6 bases). This CDR3 spans 17 amino acids. Germline CDR1 DFQATT, CDR2 SNEGSKA (reference sequence). The CDR3 protein is CSARGRENRINTDMQYF. CDR3 bases: TGCAGTGCTAGAGGACGGGAGAACAGAATCAACACAGATATGCAGTATTTT.

As concerns this clonotype: One end of the junction does not line up with germline, which may come from a read error. The CDR3 sequence: CASSLSENIGCTF. The CDR3 DNA reads TGCGCCAGCAGCTTGAGCGAAAACATCGGCTGCACCTTC. V usage is TRBV5-1 and J usage is TRBJ1-2; D unclear. Germline V gene sequence: CDR1 SGHRS, CDR2 YFSETQ. The CDR3 is 13 residues long.

The chain combines TRBV28 with TRBJ2-4; D is unclear. CDR3 length: 12 amino acids. Germline lookup yields CDR1 MDHEN and CDR2 SYDVKM. V was trimmed by 10 bases and J by 7 bases, leaving 14 bases between them. CDR3 sequence: CATAPFRNIQYF. The DNA for the CDR3 is TGTGCCACCGCCCCATTCCGGAACATTCAGTACTTC.

As regards this clonotype: At one boundary the junction diverges from the germline segment, which might be a read error. The chain is built from TRBV12-3 or TRBV12-4 and TRBJ2-3; 7 bases agree with TRBD2. This CDR3 contains 15 residues. The CDR3 nucleotides are TGTGCCAGCAGGCCGGGGGGAACTAGCACAGATACGGAGTATTTT. Amino acids: CASRPGGTSTDTEYF.

This clonotype appeared many times. The chain uses TRBV4-3 and TRBJ1-2, with D possibly being TRBD1 (5 bases). CDR1 and CDR2 from the germline V gene are LGHNA and YSLEER. The CDR3 covers 13 residues. Trimming cost V 1 base and J 8 bases, with 11 bases left between them. The CDR3 reads CASSQGVGDGYTF. In nucleotides, the CDR3 is TGCGCCAGCAGCCAAGGGGTAGGGGACGGCTACACCTTC.

The chain links TRBV18 to TRBJ1-1; D may be TRBD1 (5 bases). The germline V gene encodes CDR1 KGHSH and CDR2 LQKENI. This CDR3 comprises 16 residues. Trimming took 3 bases from V and 5 from J, leaving 19 bases between them. CDR3 residues: CASSPGLGRAGTEAFF. For the CDR3, the DNA is TGTGCCAGCTCACCCGGACTTGGCAGGGCTGGAACTGAAGCTTTCTTT.

V gene TRBV28 combines with J gene TRBJ2-3; D is uncertain. The length of the CDR3 is 13 residues. The V and J ends lost 4 bases and 2 bases respectively, with 7 bases between them. Germline CDR1 reads MDHEN; CDR2 reads SYDVKM. CDR3: CASSSQDTDTQYF. For the CDR3, the DNA is TGTGCCAGCAGTTCCCAGGACACAGATACGCAGTATTTT. Supplemented by reference TRBV28 and TRBJ2-3, the full variable domain reads DVKVTQSSRYLVKRTGEKVFLECVQDMDHENMFWYRQDPGLGLRLIYFSYDVKMKEKGDIPEGYSVSREKKERFSLILESASTNQTSMYLCASSSQDTDTQYFGPGTRLTVL.

This clonotype was observed a handful of times. The chain links TRBV20-1 to TRBJ2-1; the D is unclear. CDR3 length: 14 residues. Looked up from germline, CDR1 is DFQATT and CDR2 is SNEGSKA (reference sequence). V lost 3 bases and J 3 bases, leaving 12 bases between the germline ends. The DNA of the CDR3 is TGCAGTGCTAGGGGTGACACCAACTACAATGAGCAGTTCTTC. Translating it yields CSARGDTNYNEQFF.

This clonotype occurred a few times. This chain joins TRBV14 and TRBJ2-1; 8 bases fit TRBD2. This CDR3 has 23 amino acids. Germline CDR1 reads SGHDN; CDR2 reads FVKESK. Trimming took 2 bases from V and 1 from J; bases not matched to a gene: 25. The CDR3 loop is CASSQSRGRRRDPTLSSYNEQFF. CDR3 DNA: TGTGCCAGCAGCCAAAGCCGCGGGAGGAGGAGGGATCCAACCCTGTCGTCCTACAATGAGCAGTTCTTC.

V gene TRBV12-5 combines with J gene TRBJ1-1; D call uncertain. Germline V gene lookup returns CDR1 LGHNT and CDR2 FRNRAP. The CDR3 covers 13 residues. Trimming removed 7 bases at V and 5 bases at J, with 14 bases between. CDR3 loop: CASAWDLGTEAFF. As DNA, the CDR3 is TGTGCTAGTGCCTGGGATCTGGGGACTGAAGCTTTCTTT.

The gene calls are TRBV7-2 and TRBJ1-2; D not resolved. V lost 5 bases to trimming and J lost 1 base, with 14 bases between them. This CDR3 has 15 residues. Germline values: CDR1 SGHTA, CDR2 FQGNSA. This chain's CDR3 is CASSLGPFNNYGYTF. CDR3 bases: TGTGCCAGCAGCCTCGGACCCTTCAATAACTATGGCTACACCTTC.

The rearrangement uses TRBV6-1 and TRBJ1-1; D is unresolved. Trimming took off 2 bases at V and 2 bases at J, with 6 bases between the two ends. CDR1 is MNHNS and CDR2 is SASEGT in the germline V gene. The CDR3 has 13 amino acids. The CDR3 reads CASSEYTNTEAFF. The CDR3 DNA reads TGTGCCAGCAGTGAATATACAAACACTGAAGCTTTCTTT.

This chain joins TRBV18 and TRBJ2-4; D possibly corresponds to TRBD2 (5 bases). Germline CDR1 is KGHSH and CDR2 is LQKENI. CDR3 length: 17 residues. V was shortened by 5 bases and J by 0 bases, with 17 bases between the two germline ends. This CDR3 reads CASSITGKTIAKNIQYF. CDR3 DNA: TGTGCCAGCTCAATTACGGGGAAGACGATAGCCAAAAACATTCAGTACTTC.

The rearrangement uses TRBV24-1 and TRBJ2-1, with 9 bases lining up with TRBD2. The CDR3 loop spans 16 amino acids. Germline V lookup: CDR1 KGHDR, CDR2 SFDVKD. J gave up 1 base and V 3 bases, and 3 bases lay outside the gene matches. The CDR3 loop reads CATSDRLAESYNEQFF. The CDR3, as DNA: TGTGCCACCAGTGATAGACTAGCGGAATCCTACAATGAGCAGTTCTTC.

Remarks on this clonotype: The junction departs from the called germline gene at one end, perhaps through a read error. The chain uses TRBV7-9 and TRBJ2-6, with a tentative D call TRBD1 (5 bases). This CDR3 region has 14 residues. CDR1 is SEHNR, CDR2 FQNEAQ, per germline (reference sequence). CDR3 region: CAGRVVSGANVLTF. CDR3 nucleotides: TGTGCCGGCAGGGTAGTCTCTGGGGCCAACGTCCTGACTTTC.

This clonotype appeared a few times. The chain recombines TRBV24-1 with TRBJ2-5, with 8 bases matching TRBD1. Germline lookup yields CDR1 KGHDR and CDR2 SFDVKD. V lost 4 bases to trimming and J lost 0 bases; unmatched junction nucleotides: 9. The length of the CDR3 is 17 residues. The CDR3 reads CATSDPRDRSYQETQYF. The DNA for the CDR3 is TGTGCCACCAGTGACCCAAGGGACAGGAGTTACCAAGAGACCCAGTACTTC.

This clonotype was counted a few times. The junction and the germline gene differ at one end; a read error may be behind it. V usage is TRBV20-1 and J usage is TRBJ2-5; 7 bases map to TRBD2. The J call is in doubt because the DNA end fits TRBJ2-7 better. The CDR3 runs to 12 residues. Per the germline V gene, CDR1 is DFQATT and CDR2 is SNEGSKA (reference sequence). Here the CDR3 reads CGAPVGGYEQYF. As DNA, the CDR3 is TGCGGTGCACCCGTGGGGGGGTACGAGCAGTACTTC.

The chain combines TRBV20-1 with TRBJ2-1, with D tentatively TRBD2 (6 bases). The J call may be incorrect, as the DNA end agrees better with TRBJ2-7. Per germline, CDR1 DFQATT and CDR2 SNEGSKA (reference sequence). The CDR3 sequence is 14 residues long. CDR3 loop: CSAATGTAYNEQYF. DNA for the CDR3: TGCAGTGCTGCTACCGGGACTGCTTACAATGAGCAGTACTTC.

CDR3 amino acids: CASSSPDLTQYF. CDR3 sequence (DNA): TGTGCCAGCAGCTCACCGGACTTAACCCAGTACTTC. This chain joins TRBV5-4 and TRBJ2-5; possibly TRBD2 for D (5 bases). CDR1 is SGHNT, CDR2 YYREEE, per germline (reference sequence). V was shortened by 3 bases and J by 8 bases, with 11 bases between the two germline ends. This CDR3 has 12 residues.

This clonotype was counted many times. The V call is TRBV29-1, the J call TRBJ2-7, with 7 bases identical to TRBD2. Germline CDR1 and CDR2: SQVTM and ANQGSEA. With V trimmed by 6 bases and J by 0 bases, 8 bases remained unmatched. The CDR3 contains 14 residues. The CDR3 loop reads CSVMRRGVSYEQYF. In DNA, the CDR3 is TGCAGCGTGATGAGACGGGGGGTCTCCTACGAGCAGTACTTC.

This clonotype was seen ten or more times. This rearrangement joins TRBV7-2 to TRBJ2-1; TRBD1 might be the D (5 bases). Trimming shortened V by 2 bases and J by 7 bases, and 12 bases separated the two germline ends. CDR1 and CDR2 (germline): SGHTA, FQGNSA. The CDR3 is made up of 14 amino acids. The CDR3 DNA follows: TGTGCCAGCAGCTTAAACCCGGACATAAATGAGCAGTTCTTC. This sequence encodes CASSLNPDINEQFF.

Regarding this clonotype: An end of the junction does not agree with germline; a read error may underlie this. The rearrangement joins TRBV29-1 to TRBJ2-1; D remains ambiguous. Germline V lookup: CDR1 SQVTM, CDR2 ANQGSEA. CDR3 length equals 13 residues. The CDR3, as DNA: TGCAGCGTTGGCGGAGAGTTCTACAATGAGCGGTTCTTC. This gives the protein CSVGGEFYNERFF.